This TCR beta chain was documented in a study of T-cell memory formation after mild COVID-19 (dated by TCRdb to the early 2020s). Turning to the overall study: TCR sequence clusters from the two donors were largely donor specific. Longitudinal TCRalpha and TCRbeta repertoire sequencing tracked T-cell clones expanding and contracting after mild COVID-19 in a couple of donors. Two young, previously healthy adult volunteers, one female and one male, were included in the cohort. General findings and caveats noted by the study authors: SARS-CoV-2 specificity was not confirmed for the second-wave clones peaking on day 37. Only a couple of mild cases were covered by the study, and larger cohorts that include severe cases with pre-infection samples were considered necessary. Clones contracting from day 15 to 85 had balanced CD4/CD8 phenotypes, while a second wave expanding from day 15 to 37 was biased towards CD4+. Contracting CD4+ clones were found mainly in CM and EM memory subsets, while CD8+ clones were enriched in EMRA. Some responding clones were detected in pre-infection memory, suggesting pre-existing cross-reactive memory T cells joined the SARS-CoV-2 response.

The CDR3 sequence holds 14 residues, the cysteine and phenylalanine included. The entry retains the CDR3 DNA only, 42 bases that are in frame from base 1. CDR1 and CDR2, per the germline V gene (reference sequence), are SEHNR and FQNEAQ. Comments on this clonotype: Its cognate antigen has yet to be identified. One end of the junction varies from germline; a read error may be responsible.

The instrument was an Illumina NovaSeq 6000. TCRalpha and TCRbeta cDNA libraries were constructed by 5'RACE with constant-segment primers, with sample barcodes and unique molecular identifiers being introduced. RNA was extracted from every sample with Trizol reagent. Library amplification was performed in two PCR steps, and a second sample barcode and Illumina TruSeq adapters were introduced in the second step. Libraries were sequenced on an Illumina NovaSeq with 2 x 150 bp paired-end reads. The source study handled its data this way. Demultiplexing of reads and collapsing into UMI-guided consensus sequences were performed with migec v1.2.7. With mixcr v2.1.11, UMI consensuses were aligned to TRA and TRB V and J templates and assembled into clonotypes. Clonotypes were classified as expanded or contracted when called significant by both edgeR and NoisET, with noise models trained on biological replicates. For edgeR calls, the cutoffs were a false discovery rate-adjusted p below 0.01 and a log2 fold-change threshold of 1. As an exploratory analysis of dynamics, max-normalized trajectories of the 1000 most abundant clonotypes were examined by PCA with hierarchical clustering. The CD4 or CD8 phenotype of responding clones was assigned using the separately sequenced CD4+ and CD8+ repertoires. TCRdb itself trimmed the public reads at Q25 with fastp, ran MiXCR and retained productive beta chains. Each record represents a unique CDR3 protein, reported with the most common genes and DNA among its rows. None of the V and J calls come from the authors' own analysis; TCRdb made them. The sample table holds 300,000 to 400,000 distinct CDR3 sequences, of which roughly 14% were seen once. Around 21% of the sample belongs to the ten largest clones.

PBMCs were isolated by Ficoll-Paque density gradient centrifugation. The receptor's source is a man aged 18-30 years who had mild COVID-19 (a few samples of this study predate the infection). The sample titles of this study are shuffled in the database, so cell type and time point are left out; the donor was told from shared clones. Input material: PBMCs or a T cell subset sorted from them (not recorded which). The rearranged segments are TRBV7-9 and TRBJ2-5; the D gene cannot be named for sure. The CDR3 region reads CASSLVLSQETQYF. The DNA sequence follows: TGTGCCAGCAGCTTAGTGTTGTCGCAAGAAACCCAGTACTTC.